The 6 T cell receptor beta chains below were found in one sample sequenced in a study of blood T cells in healthy people across ages (dated by TCRdb to the mid-2010s). The library relied on 5' RACE. Reads for this sample came from an Illumina HiSeq 2500. A second roughly 6 to 11 cycle PCR used a sample-barcoded 5' primer and a J-beta primer mix. The raw public data were reprocessed by TCRdb itself: fastp quality trimming at Q25, MiXCR clonotype calling, in-frame beta chains only. Each CDR3 protein appears once, grouped with its most common genes and DNA. Here the sample has around 990,000 distinct CDR3 sequences; 20% to 25% occur a single time. The ten largest make up about 0.8% of the sample. These data also formed part of another study, on T cells of mothers and their children.

The sequencing sample was made of blood. These receptors came from a girl between 2 and 10 years old in good health.

The gene calls are TRBV27 and TRBJ2-1; either TRBD1 or TRBD2 may supply D (5 bases each). The V gene's germline CDR1 is MNHEY and CDR2 SMNVEV (reference sequence). The CDR3 runs 18 residues. Trimming took 7 bases from V and 1 from J, leaving 23 bases between them. The CDR3 sequence: CASMRFLREGTSYNEQFF. CDR3 in DNA: TGTGCCAGCATGCGGTTCCTCCGTGAAGGGACGTCCTACAATGAGCAGTTCTTC.

This clonotype was observed a few times. V usage is TRBV6-4 and J usage is TRBJ1-6; tentative D call: TRBD1 (5 bases). In germline, CDR1 is MRHNA, CDR2 SNTAGT. The length of the CDR3 is 15 residues. V was cut by 5 bases and J by 6 bases, with 14 bases left in between. The DNA for the CDR3 is TGTGCCAGCAGTCGACAGTGGGGTGGTAATTCACCCCTCCACTTT. It specifies CASSRQWGGNSPLHF.

CDR3 sequence: CASSLVLRGTDTQYF. The CDR3 bases are TGTGCCAGCAGCTTAGTTTTGCGGGGGACAGATACGCAGTATTTT. The J gene is TRBJ2-3, the V gene TRBV7-2; 7 bases are a match to TRBD2. The CDR3 covers 15 residues. The V gene's germline CDR1 is SGHTA and CDR2 FQGNSA. With 1 base clipped from V and 3 bases from J, the junction kept 4 bases outside the gene matches. The full variable domain, its missing parts supplied by reference TRBV7-2 and TRBJ2-3, is GAGVSQSPSNKVTEKGKDVELRCDPISGHTALYWYRQSLGQGLEFLIYFQGNSAPDKSGLPSDRFSAERTGGSVSTLTIQRTQQEDSAVYLCASSLVLRGTDTQYFGPGTRLTVL.

This clonotype occurred a few times. The J gene is TRBJ2-4, the V gene TRBV6-6; D perhaps matches TRBD1 (6 bases). V was pared by 6 bases and J by 8 bases, with 17 bases between. CDR1 is MNHNY, CDR2 SVGAGI, per germline (reference sequence). The CDR3 contains 14 residues. The CDR3 region is CASRPDPAGDIQYF. The CDR3 nucleotides are TGTGCCAGCAGGCCAGACCCGGCAGGGGACATTCAGTACTTC.

The rearrangement joins TRBV28 to TRBJ1-2; D is uncertain. The germline gives CDR1 MDHEN, CDR2 SYDVKM. The CDR3 spans 12 residues. V gave up 4 bases and J gave up 8 bases, with 11 bases separating them. The CDR3: CASSSPSRGYTF. The DNA for the CDR3 is TGTGCCAGCAGTTCACCCAGCCGGGGCTACACCTTC.

Many counts were recorded for this clonotype. The CDR3 DNA reads TGTGCCAGCAGTCCCCGGACAGGCTCCTACGAGCAGTACTTC. Encoded protein: CASSPRTGSYEQYF. The chain combines TRBV27 with TRBJ2-7; 7 nucleotides align to TRBD1. V lost 5 bases to trimming and J lost 0 bases; unmatched junction nucleotides: 4. This CDR3 is 14 amino acids long. Per germline, CDR1 MNHEY and CDR2 SMNVEV (reference sequence).